This T cell receptor (beta chain) was identified in a study of a mutant IDH1 vaccine in newly diagnosed glioma. A note on this clone: Its antigen is not identified.

Time point here: week 35, safety follow-up. In the vaccine, a single dose held 300 ug of the mutant IDH1 20-mer peptide, along with topical imiquimod. Method: immunoSEQ multiplex PCR; TCRdb's copy keeps in-frame clones and lacks some. The sample carries around 50,000 clones, around 84% recorded once. The CDR3 spans 13 residues. V was clipped by 6 bases and J by 2 bases, with 8 bases between them. Looked up from germline, CDR1 is KGHSH and CDR2 is LQKENI. This specimen consisted of PBMCs, obtained from a glioma patient whose treatment included an IDH1 peptide vaccine. The J gene is TRBJ2-4, the V gene TRBV18; tentative D call: TRBD1 (5 bases). The sequence was obtained from a woman in her late teens or twenties with glioma. This CDR3 reads CASSEDTKNIQYF. CDR3 in DNA: TGTGCCAGCTCCGAGGACACCAAAAACATTCAGTACTTC.